These 9 T cell receptor beta chains originate from one sample sequenced in a study of beta chain features in type 1 diabetes. The study reverse transcribed the entire isolated RNA, so it sequenced expressed TCRB transcripts. TCRdb's copy holds only in-frame clones and misses some; the assay was immunoSEQ multiplex PCR. This sample has over 100,000 clones, with approximately 37% found just once. The sequenced sample consisted of stem cell memory CD4+ T cells from blood. Receptors originate from a woman younger than 30 in good health.

V gene TRBV20-1 combines with J gene TRBJ2-4; D not certain. The CDR3 is 10 amino acids. The germline V gene has CDR1 DFQATT and CDR2 SNEGSKA (reference sequence). V shed 6 bases and J shed 9 bases, with 9 bases lying between them. CDR3 bases: TGCAGTGCGGGCCTGGCCATTCAGTACTTC. Translated: CSAGLAIQYF.

The gene calls are TRBV6-5 and TRBJ2-4; the D is unclear. Trimming pared 6 bases from V and 0 bases from J, leaving 6 bases between. Germline CDR1 MNHEY, CDR2 SVGAGI. The CDR3 totals 13 residues. CDR3 coding DNA: TGTGCCAGCAGCCCCTTAGCCAAAAACATTCAGTACTTC. Translating gives CASSPLAKNIQYF.

This clone turned up a few times. The chain employs TRBV7-9 and TRBJ2-1, with TRBD2 identical over 7 bases. V dropped 3 bases and J dropped 15; count of bases not matched to a gene: 8. Germline CDR1 is SEHNR and CDR2 is FQNEAQ (reference sequence). The length of the CDR3 is 12 residues. Here the CDR3 reads CASSLDPGRGFF. The CDR3 coding sequence is TGTGCCAGCAGCTTGGACCCGGGGAGGGGGTTCTTC.

The rearrangement joins TRBV5-1 to TRBJ2-1; D gene ambiguous. V lost 1 base to trimming and J lost 8 bases, with 7 bases between them. The CDR3 spans 12 residues. Germline CDR1 is SGHRS and CDR2 is YFSETQ. The chain's CDR3 is CASSLLAYEQFF. The CDR3 DNA reads as TGCGCCAGCAGCTTGTTAGCCTATGAGCAGTTCTTC. The full variable domain, with the rest looked up from reference TRBV5-1 and TRBJ2-1, is KAGVTQTPRYLIKTRGQQVTLSCSPISGHRSVSWYQQTPGQGLQFLFEYFSETQRNKGNFPGRFSGRQFSNSRSEMNVSTLELGDSALYLCASSLLAYEQFFGPGTRLTVL.

This clone showed up just a few times. The rearrangement links TRBV11-2 to TRBJ2-4; D possibly corresponds to TRBD1 (6 bases). The CDR3 spans 17 residues. Germline CDR1 SGHAT, CDR2 FQNNGV. V was shortened by 3 bases and J by 3 bases, with 18 bases between the two germline ends. In nucleotides, the CDR3 is TGTGCCAGCAGCTTGGCTCCAGGGGTTTTAGGCAAAAACATTCAGTACTTC. This gives the protein CASSLAPGVLGKNIQYF.

The CDR3: CASSPPGLRENTEAFF. CDR3 in DNA: TGTGCCAGCTCACCCCCTGGGCTGAGAGAGAACACTGAAGCTTTCTTT. The chain has TRBV18 and TRBJ1-1; D unresolved. The CDR3 covers 16 residues. Germline CDR1 KGHSH, CDR2 LQKENI. The V end was cut by 3 bases, the J end by 1 base, with 15 bases between.

The gene calls are TRBV4-1 and TRBJ2-7; 12 bases line up with TRBD1. The V segment lost 2 bases and the J segment 3 bases; nucleotides outside the gene matches: 5. The CDR3 consists of 16 residues. The germline gives CDR1 MGHRA, CDR2 YSYEKL. The CDR3 DNA reads TGCGCCAGCAGCCAATCGTGGGACAGGGGGCACTACGAGCAGTACTTC. The encoded protein is CASSQSWDRGHYEQYF.

This clone came up a few times. The chain uses TRBV29-1 and TRBJ2-1; 8 bases fit TRBD1. CDR1 is SQVTM and CDR2 is ANQGSEA in the germline V gene. This CDR3 is 14 amino acids long. J gave up 4 bases and V 2 bases, and 4 bases lay outside the gene matches. The CDR3 region has the DNA TGCAGCGTTGAAAAGGGGACAGGTTACAATGAGCAGTTCTTC. It yields the protein CSVEKGTGYNEQFF.

The chain combines TRBV6-4 with TRBJ2-1, with D possibly being TRBD2 (5 bases). This CDR3 region has 14 residues. Trimming left V 6 bases short and J 0 bases short, with 9 bases between. Germline CDR1 and CDR2: MRHNA and SNTAGT. The CDR3: CASSPTSSYNEQFF. As DNA, the CDR3 is TGTGCCAGCAGCCCTACTAGCTCCTACAATGAGCAGTTCTTC.